Below, 32 T cell receptor beta chains from the same sample are listed, as sequenced in a study of blood T cell repertoires in COVID-19. Method: immunoSEQ multiplex PCR; TCRdb's copy keeps in-frame clones and lacks some. The data hold roughly 420,000 clones, with roughly 90% observed a single time. Sequencing was performed on PBMCs or T cells enriched from blood (not recorded which). Source of these receptors: a woman aged 25 to 39 with acute COVID-19.

This chain connects TRBV6-5 to TRBJ1-6; D unclear. Germline V lookup: CDR1 MNHEY, CDR2 SVGAGI. CDR3 length: 15 residues. V lost 6 bases to trimming and J lost 7 bases, with 16 bases between them. The CDR3 reads CASSSTPTGNSPLHF. In DNA form, the CDR3 reads TGTGCCAGCAGCTCCACCCCGACGGGAAATTCACCCCTCCACTTT.

This chain uses TRBV30 with TRBJ2-1; D is perhaps TRBD2 (7 bases). Trimming removed 4 bases at V and 4 bases at J, with 26 bases between. CDR1 is GTSNPN, CDR2 SVGIG, per germline (reference sequence). This CDR3 spans 18 amino acids. The CDR3, as DNA: TGTGCCTGGAACCACCTCCCCCCCGGGCGGGGGCCGTACAATGAGCAGTTCTTC. Translating it yields CAWNHLPPGRGPYNEQFF. The full variable domain, in which reference TRBV30 and TRBJ2-1 provide the parts outside the CDR3, is SQTIHQWPATLVQPVGSPLSLECTVEGTSNPNLYWYRQAAGRGLQLLFYSVGIGQISSEVPQNLSASRPQDRQFILSSKKLLLSDSGFYLCAWNHLPPGRGPYNEQFFGPGTRLTVL.

The V and J genes are TRBV2 and TRBJ2-2; 10 bases line up with TRBD2. Germline assignment: CDR1 SNHLY and CDR2 FYNNEI. V lost 3 bases, J lost 1 base, and 11 bases stayed unmatched. The CDR3 covers 19 residues. The CDR3 loop is CASSDPASGSLGNTGELFF. CDR3 in DNA: TGTGCCAGCAGTGACCCGGCTAGCGGGAGCCTTGGGAACACCGGGGAGCTGTTTTTT.

V and J are TRBV7-3 and TRBJ1-2, with D hard to call. The CDR3 runs 15 residues. CDR1 and CDR2 (germline): SGHTA, FQGTGA. Trimming removed 2 bases from V and 2 bases from J, with 12 bases in between. As DNA, the CDR3 is TGTGCCAGCAGCTTAGGGCAGCTCCAAAACTATGGCTACACCTTC. Protein: CASSLGQLQNYGYTF.

The V call is TRBV10-1, the J call TRBJ2-1; 10 nucleotides align to TRBD2. CDR1 and CDR2 from the germline V gene are WNHNN and SYGVQD (reference sequence). V gave up 3 bases and J gave up 15 bases; unmatched junction bases: 8. The CDR3 has 13 amino acids. CDR3 in amino acids: CASSDPLAGTVFF. For the CDR3, the DNA is TGCGCCAGCAGTGACCCACTAGCGGGGACTGTGTTCTTC.

This chain joins TRBV7-3 and TRBJ2-7; D is possibly TRBD2 (7 bases). Per germline, CDR1 SGHTA and CDR2 FQGTGA. The CDR3 has 15 residues. V gave up 2 bases and J gave up 0 bases, with 11 bases separating them. The CDR3 sequence is CASSLGGGSSYEQYF. The CDR3 DNA sequence: TGTGCCAGCAGCTTAGGCGGGGGCTCCTCCTACGAGCAGTACTTC. Variable domain in full (rest from reference TRBV7-3 and TRBJ2-7): GAGVSQTPSNKVTEKGKYVELRCDPISGHTALYWYRQSLGQGPEFLIYFQGTGAADDSGLPNDRFFAVRPEGSVSTLKIQRTERGDSAVYLCASSLGGGSSYEQYFGPGTRLTVT.

The rearrangement links TRBV4-1 to TRBJ1-5; D not certain. The CDR3 has 19 residues. Germline V gives CDR1 MGHRA, CDR2 YSYEKL. Trimming left V 0 bases short and J 2 bases short, with 20 bases between. The CDR3 loop is CASSQDSGCAFIGNQPQHF. The CDR3 nucleotides are TGCGCCAGCAGCCAAGACTCGGGATGCGCCTTTATTGGCAATCAGCCCCAGCATTTT.

The chain combines TRBV30 with TRBJ1-6; tentatively, D is TRBD1 (6 bases). Germline V gene lookup returns CDR1 GTSNPN and CDR2 SVGIG (reference sequence). Trimming cost V 1 base and J 6 bases, with 16 bases left between them. CDR3 length: 16 residues. CDR3 loop: CAWSGWGQGGNSPLHF. Written as DNA, the CDR3 is TGTGCCTGGAGTGGGTGGGGGCAAGGGGGTAATTCACCCCTCCACTTT.

This chain joins TRBV7-6 and TRBJ2-1; TRBD2 is a possible D gene (6 bases). Trimming stripped 2 bases from V and 3 bases from J, with 11 bases between. CDR1 SGHVS and CDR2 FNYEAQ come from the germline V gene. There are 15 residues in the CDR3. The CDR3 reads CASSLLLAYYNEQFF. The CDR3, as DNA: TGTGCCAGCAGCTTACTCCTAGCGTACTACAATGAGCAGTTCTTC. Full variable domain (remainder filled in from reference TRBV7-6 and TRBJ2-1): GAGVSQSPRYKVTKRGQDVALRCDPISGHVSLYWYRQALGQGPEFLTYFNYEAQQDKSGLPNDRFSAERPEGSISTLTIQRTEQRDSAMYRCASSLLLAYYNEQFFGPGTRLTVL.

This rearrangement joins TRBV3-1 (or the pseudogene TRBV3-2) to TRBJ1-2; D is uncertain. The V end lost 1 base, the J end lost 6 bases, and 12 bases lay between the germline ends. The CDR3 has 14 residues. CDR1 is LGHDT and CDR2 is YNNKEL in the germline V gene (reference sequence). The CDR3 here is CASSQAGWRDGYTF. Here the CDR3 DNA reads TGTGCCAGCAGCCAAGCCGGGTGGAGGGATGGCTACACCTTC.

This chain uses TRBV19 with TRBJ1-2; TRBD1 aligns across 9 bases. The germline V gene has CDR1 LNHDA and CDR2 SQIVND (reference sequence). The CDR3 consists of 15 residues. With 0 bases clipped from V and 8 bases from J, the junction kept 7 bases outside the gene matches. CDR3 in DNA: TGTGCCAGTAGTATAGACACCGGACAGGGGCAAGGCTACACCTTC. Its protein product is CASSIDTGQGQGYTF.

V is TRBV6-5 and J is TRBJ1-1; the D is unclear. Trimming removed 2 bases from V and 2 bases from J, with 9 bases in between. CDR1 MNHEY and CDR2 SVGAGI come from the germline V gene. The CDR3 length is 14 residues. CDR3 DNA sequence: TGTGCCAGCAGTTACCGGGGTGGTAACACTGAAGCTTTCTTT. Amino acids: CASSYRGGNTEAFF.

This chain joins TRBV5-1 and TRBJ1-1; D is ambiguous. The CDR3 extends over 13 amino acids. Germline values: CDR1 SGHRS, CDR2 YFSETQ. Trimming cost V 3 bases and J 4 bases, with 10 bases left between them. The CDR3 DNA is TGCGCCAGCAGCTGGGGAGGTGGCACTGAAGCTTTCTTT. Translating gives CASSWGGGTEAFF.

The DNA for the CDR3 is TGTGCCAGCAGCTCCCCGTCGACAGGGATAGAAGGCTACACCTTC. Translating it yields CASSSPSTGIEGYTF. J is TRBJ1-2 and V is TRBV21-1; the table calls TRBD1, which could not be checked here. TRBV21-1 is a pseudogene segment. The CDR3 runs 15 residues.

This chain links TRBV29-1 with TRBJ1-3; possibly TRBD1 for D (5 bases). The CDR3 has 15 amino acids. V was cut by 6 bases and J by 1 base, with 16 bases left in between. CDR1 SQVTM and CDR2 ANQGSEA come from the germline V gene. The CDR3 DNA reads as TGCAGCGTGGTCGACAGAGCCAGGTCTGGAAACACCATATATTTT. Amino acid sequence: CSVVDRARSGNTIYF.

This sequence joins TRBV27 and TRBJ1-1, with a weak D call TRBD1 (5 bases). CDR1 and CDR2 from the germline V gene are MNHEY and SMNVEV (reference sequence). CDR3 size: 16 residues. V was pared by 5 bases and J by 0 bases, with 16 bases between. The CDR3 DNA sequence: TGTGCCAGCAGTAAAACCCCCGGCAGGGTGAACACTGAAGCTTTCTTT. Protein product: CASSKTPGRVNTEAFF.

This clone showed up just once. The chain is built from TRBV2 and TRBJ2-1; 7 bases are shared with TRBD2. The CDR3 totals 17 residues. CDR1 SNHLY and CDR2 FYNNEI come from the germline V gene. V shed 1 base, J shed 8 bases, and the junction held 14 bases outside the gene matches. CDR3 coding DNA: TGTGCCAGCAGTGAAGTGCTTTGGGGCGGGGGAGGCGATGAGCAGTTCTTC. Its translation: CASSEVLWGGGGDEQFF. The full variable domain, in which reference TRBV2 and TRBJ2-1 provide the parts outside the CDR3, is EPEVTQTPSHQVTQMGQEVILRCVPISNHLYFYWYRQILGQKVEFLVSFYNNEISEKSEIFDDQFSVERPDGSNFTLKIRSTKLEDSAMYFCASSEVLWGGGGDEQFFGPGTRLTVL.

V and J are TRBV19 and TRBJ1-6; 7 bases line up with TRBD1. Germline loops: CDR1 LNHDA, CDR2 SQIVND (reference sequence). The CDR3 is made up of 18 amino acids. Losses at the gene ends were 8 bases for V and 0 bases for J; bases not matched to a gene: 13. The CDR3 DNA reads as TGTGCCAGTTCCGAGGGGGCCGCCGTTAGCTCCTATAATTCACCCCTCCACTTT. It encodes CASSEGAAVSSYNSPLHF. The full variable domain, in which reference TRBV19 and TRBJ1-6 provide the parts outside the CDR3, is DGGITQSPKYLFRKEGQNVTLSCEQNLNHDAMYWYRQDPGQGLRLIYYSQIVNDFQKGDIAEGYSVSREKKESFPLTVTSAQKNPTAFYLCASSEGAAVSSYNSPLHFGNGTRLTVT.

The chain combines TRBV5-5 with TRBJ2-1, with 11 bases identical to TRBD2. This CDR3 has 16 residues. V lost 6 bases, J lost 9 bases, and 14 bases stayed unmatched. The germline gives CDR1 SGHKS, CDR2 YYEKEE (reference sequence). Here the CDR3 reads CASKIRISGGAGEQFF. The CDR3 DNA follows: TGTGCCAGCAAAATCCGGATTAGCGGGGGGGCAGGTGAGCAGTTCTTC. The variable domain in full, completed from reference TRBV5-5 and TRBJ2-1, reads DAGVTQSPTHLIKTRGQQVTLRCSPISGHKSVSWYQQVLGQGPQFIFQYYEKEERGRGNFPDRFSARQFPNYSSELNVNALLLGDSALYLCASKIRISGGAGEQFFGPGTRLTVL.

J is TRBJ2-7 and V is TRBV19; possibly TRBD2 for D (6 bases). CDR1 and CDR2 from the germline V gene are LNHDA and SQIVND (reference sequence). This CDR3 is 12 amino acids long. Trimming removed 8 bases at V and 6 bases at J, with 14 bases between. In DNA form, the CDR3 reads TGTGCCAGTCGGGGCGGGGTCCGCGAGCAGTACTTC. Protein: CASRGGVREQYF.

The J gene is TRBJ1-4, the V gene TRBV9, with 8 bases identical to TRBD1. This CDR3 region has 16 residues. Germline CDR1 reads SGDLS; CDR2 reads YYNGEE. J was trimmed by 7 bases and V by 4 bases; bases with no gene match: 12. The CDR3 DNA sequence: TGTGCCAGCAGCACCCTTCCCCAGGGGGCAGGTGAAAAACTGTTTTTT. It specifies CASSTLPQGAGEKLFF.

This chain links TRBV7-8 with TRBJ2-5; 7 bases align to TRBD2. The germline CDR1 and CDR2 sequences are SGHVS and FQNEAQ. V dropped 3 bases and J dropped 5; count of bases not matched to a gene: 9. The CDR3 totals 15 residues. CDR3 region: CASSLGGRGVETQYF. In DNA, the CDR3 is TGTGCCAGCAGCTTGGGCGGTCGGGGGGTGGAGACCCAGTACTTC.

The count of this clone is one. The V call is TRBV27, the J call TRBJ1-6; 8 bases are a match to TRBD1. CDR3 size: 14 residues. CDR1 and CDR2 from the germline V gene are MNHEY and SMNVEV (reference sequence). With 2 bases clipped from V and 7 bases from J, the junction kept 1 base outside the gene matches. CDR3 protein: CASSLTGGNSPLHF. DNA of the CDR3: TGTGCCAGCAGTTTAACAGGGGGGAATTCACCCCTCCACTTT.

The chain joins TRBV5-1 to TRBJ2-7; 8 bases line up with TRBD2. The CDR3 is 16 residues long. V was clipped by 0 bases and J by 6 bases; unmatched bases: 11. Germline CDR1 SGHRS, CDR2 YFSETQ. The CDR3 region is CASSLVPGGAGSEQYF. Here the CDR3 DNA reads TGCGCCAGCAGCTTGGTGCCCGGGGGGGCCGGTAGCGAGCAGTACTTC.

V gene TRBV11-2 combines with J gene TRBJ2-6; D perhaps matches TRBD1 (5 bases). This CDR3 is 16 amino acids long. Germline V lookup: CDR1 SGHAT, CDR2 FQNNGV. Between the trimmed V and J ends, which lost 5 bases and 0 bases, there was a span of 11 bases. In nucleotides, the CDR3 is TGTGCCAGCAGCACAACAGGTAGCTCTGGGGCCAACGTCCTGACTTTC. Encoded protein: CASSTTGSSGANVLTF. The variable domain in full, completed from reference TRBV11-2 and TRBJ2-6, reads EAGVAQSPRYKIIEKRQSVAFWCNPISGHATLYWYQQILGQGPKLLIQFQNNGVVDDSQLPKDRFSAERLKGVDSTLKIQPAKLEDSAVYLCASSTTGSSGANVLTFGAGSRLTVL.

This clone turned up a few times. Germline and junction disagree at one end, which may indicate a read error. J is TRBJ1-4 and V is TRBV10-3; TRBD1 matches 7 bases. Germline V lookup: CDR1 ENHRY, CDR2 SYGVKD. CDR3 length: 13 amino acids. The CDR3 here is CAVRGSIDEKLFF. CDR3 DNA sequence: TGTGCCGTCAGGGGGAGTATAGATGAAAAACTGTTTTTT.

The chain uses TRBV6-1 and TRBJ2-2, with no clear D. Germline V gene lookup returns CDR1 MNHNS and CDR2 SASEGT. The V end lost 3 bases, the J end lost 6 bases, and 23 bases lay between the germline ends. The CDR3 consists of 18 residues. The CDR3 DNA sequence: TGTGCCAGCAGTGAGTCCGCAGGTCTATCGGTTTATGCCGGGGAGCTGTTTTTT. As protein: CASSESAGLSVYAGELFF.

This chain links TRBV7-9 with TRBJ2-1; D possibly corresponds to TRBD2 (5 bases). From germline, CDR1 is SEHNR and CDR2 FQNEAQ (reference sequence). This CDR3 has 16 amino acids. Between the trimmed V and J ends, which lost 1 base and 0 bases, there was a span of 10 bases. The CDR3 sequence: CASSLERWGSYNEQFF. The CDR3 DNA is TGTGCCAGCAGCTTAGAGCGGTGGGGCTCCTACAATGAGCAGTTCTTC.

This chain joins TRBV10-2 and TRBJ1-6, with a weak D call TRBD1 (6 bases). Per the germline V gene, CDR1 is WSHSY and CDR2 is SAAADI. The CDR3 has 13 residues. The V end was cut by 3 bases, the J end by 9 bases, with 9 bases between. CDR3 loop: CASSENRVSPLHF. The CDR3, as DNA: TGCGCCAGCAGTGAAAACAGGGTTTCACCCCTCCACTTT.

This chain connects TRBV7-3 to TRBJ2-1, with 8 bases matching TRBD2. Germline CDR1 and CDR2: SGHTA and FQGTGA. The ends lost 0 bases at V and 4 bases at J; junction bases unmatched: 5. This CDR3 has 16 residues. The CDR3 sequence is CASSLTRGVKYNEQFF. The CDR3 DNA is TGTGCCAGCAGCTTAACGCGGGGGGTCAAATACAATGAGCAGTTCTTC.

This chain joins TRBV6-4 and TRBJ1-4, with no clear D. Trimming took off 4 bases at V and 8 bases at J, with 20 bases between the two ends. Looked up from germline, CDR1 is MRHNA and CDR2 is SNTAGT. The CDR3 has 16 amino acids. The CDR3 sequence: CASSAGLNFLWEKLFF. CDR3 nucleotides: TGTGCCAGCAGTGCGGGTCTAAATTTTCTCTGGGAAAAACTGTTTTTT.

The chain combines TRBV7-2 with TRBJ1-4, with D possibly matching TRBD1 (5 bases). The CDR3 runs 17 residues. V dropped 2 bases and J dropped 0 bases, with 13 bases sitting between them. The germline gives CDR1 SGHTA, CDR2 FQGNSA. CDR3 coding DNA: TGTGCCAGCAGCTTACAGGGATATGAGGCAACTAATGAAAAACTGTTTTTT. This translates into CASSLQGYEATNEKLFF.